The 28 T cell receptor beta chains given below trace back to one sample, sequenced in a study of spatial heterogeneity in lung cancer. MiXCR, applied by TCRdb to the 5' RACE reads, yields one record per CDR3 protein. The table lists 25,000 to 30,000 distinct CDR3 sequences, 8.4% of them singletons. Time point here: sample taken at primary tumor resection. Tumor, nontumor lung or frozen PBMC supplied whole RNA, sequenced without sorting. The source material was PBMCs, sampled at surgery. Receptors were obtained from a female donor with early-stage non-small cell lung cancer.

This clonotype was detected only a few times. As DNA, the CDR3 is TGCAGCGTCGCTAATGCTGGGAACACCGGGGAGCTGTTTTTT. Protein product: CSVANAGNTGELFF. The V and J genes are TRBV29-1 and TRBJ2-2, with D uncertain. V shed 6 bases and J shed 1 base, with 12 bases lying between them. The germline CDR1 and CDR2 sequences are SQVTM and ANQGSEA. The CDR3 extends over 14 amino acids.

This clonotype was seen many times. The gene calls are TRBV5-4 and TRBJ2-2, with 9 bases aligning to TRBD1. The CDR3 runs to 15 residues. Germline V gives CDR1 SGHNT, CDR2 YYREEE (reference sequence). J was trimmed by 4 bases and V by 4 bases; bases with no gene match: 5. The CDR3 coding sequence is TGTGCCAGCAGCGTCCGGGACAGGGCCACCGGGGAGCTGTTTTTT. Residues: CASSVRDRATGELFF.

At least ten counts were recorded for this clonotype. V and J are TRBV5-5 and TRBJ1-1; TRBD1 is a possible D gene (5 bases). The CDR3 is 15 amino acids. V lost 0 bases to trimming and J lost 4 bases, with 13 bases between them. Germline V lookup: CDR1 SGHKS, CDR2 YYEKEE (reference sequence). The CDR3: CASSLVASRGTEAFF. For the CDR3, the DNA is TGTGCCAGCAGCTTGGTCGCCAGTAGGGGCACTGAAGCTTTCTTT.

The table lists this clonotype with many counts. The J gene is TRBJ1-4, the V gene TRBV6-1, with D tentatively TRBD1 (6 bases). From germline, CDR1 is MNHNS and CDR2 SASEGT. There are 14 residues in the CDR3. Trimming shortened V by 2 bases and J by 8 bases, and 12 bases separated the two germline ends. The CDR3 coding sequence is TGTGCCAGCAGTGAACCAGGGGAGTGGGAAAAACTGTTTTTT. Translated: CASSEPGEWEKLFF.

The rearrangement joins TRBV29-1 to TRBJ1-1, with TRBD1 as a possible D gene (6 bases). CDR3 length: 11 amino acids. Germline V gives CDR1 SQVTM, CDR2 ANQGSEA. Trimming left V 4 bases short and J 7 bases short, with 10 bases between. The CDR3 region has the DNA TGCAGCGTTGTCAGGGGCAATGAAGCTTTCTTT. It specifies CSVVRGNEAFF.

Comments on this clonotype: Since a much larger clone is just one base distant, this may be a read error. The V call is TRBV2, the J call TRBJ1-5; D is perhaps TRBD1 (6 bases). The CDR3 extends over 14 amino acids. CDR1 and CDR2 from the germline V gene are SNHLY and FYNNEI. The CDR3 sequence is CASNREHSNQPQRF. The CDR3 bases are TGTGCCAGCAACAGGGAGCATAGCAATCAGCCCCAGCGTTTT.

This clonotype was recorded at least ten times. The chain recombines TRBV12-3 or TRBV12-4 with TRBJ1-5; 8 positions match TRBD1. The CDR3 contains 15 residues. The V and J ends lost 7 bases and 1 base, in that order; junction bases with no gene match: 6. CDR3 sequence: CASTDQGASNQPQHF. For the CDR3, the DNA is TGTGCCAGCACCGACCAGGGGGCCAGCAATCAGCCCCAGCATTTT.

The chain joins TRBV7-9 to TRBJ1-2; the D gene is possibly TRBD1 (6 bases). V lost 11 bases, J lost 12 bases, and 10 bases lay in between. This CDR3 has 8 amino acids. CDR1 and CDR2 from the germline V gene are SEHNR and FQNEAQ (reference sequence). The CDR3, as DNA: TGTGCCGGGGGGCCTGACACCTTC. Translating gives CAGGPDTF.

Many counts were recorded for this clonotype. In nucleotides, the CDR3 is TGCGCCAGCAGCTTGAACAGAAATGAGCAGTTCTTC. Protein product: CASSLNRNEQFF. The V gene is TRBV5-1, the J gene TRBJ2-1; D is undetermined. Trimming stripped 1 base from V and 7 bases from J, with 6 bases between. Germline-derived CDR1 and CDR2 are SGHRS and YFSETQ. This CDR3 has 12 amino acids.

This clonotype was observed a few times. The V gene is TRBV27, the J gene TRBJ2-5; 13 bases line up with TRBD2. J lost 4 bases, V lost 5 bases, and 7 bases had no gene match. The CDR3 contains 16 residues. The germline V gene has CDR1 MNHEY and CDR2 SMNVEV (reference sequence). The CDR3 protein is CASSHGLAGVSETQYF. In DNA form, the CDR3 reads TGTGCCAGCAGTCACGGACTAGCGGGAGTATCAGAGACCCAGTACTTC.

In this sample, this clonotype turned up a few times. The rearrangement joins TRBV6-6 to TRBJ1-3; weak D call: TRBD1 (6 bases). CDR3 length equals 15 residues. The ends were cut back, 6 bases at V and 0 bases at J, with 12 bases in the middle. Germline V CDR1 and CDR2: MNHNY, SVGAGI (reference sequence). CDR3 in DNA: TGTGCCAGCAGAAACGGGGGGCGCTCTGGAAACACCATATATTTT. Translated, it gives CASRNGGRSGNTIYF.

This clonotype was detected ten times or more. The chain has TRBV20-1 and TRBJ2-7, with no clear D. Between the trimmed V and J ends, which lost 4 bases and 2 bases, there was a span of 18 bases. Germline V gene data show CDR1 as DFQATT and CDR2 as SNEGSKA (reference sequence). The CDR3 runs 15 residues. The CDR3 protein is CSAKPPNRTPYEQYF. The CDR3 nucleotides read TGCAGTGCTAAGCCTCCGAACAGAACACCCTACGAGCAGTACTTC.

This clonotype was seen many times. V gene TRBV5-1 combines with J gene TRBJ2-5; 9 nucleotides match TRBD1. Germline trimming cut 0 bases from V and 2 bases from J; bases unmatched to any gene: 2. This CDR3 is 15 amino acids long. In germline, CDR1 is SGHRS, CDR2 YFSETQ. This CDR3 reads CASSLGDREQETQYF. CDR3 bases: TGCGCCAGCAGCTTGGGGGACAGGGAACAAGAGACCCAGTACTTC.

The V and J genes are TRBV2 and TRBJ2-1, with D possibly being TRBD2 (6 bases). Germline V lookup: CDR1 SNHLY, CDR2 FYNNEI. V was cut by 8 bases and J by 6 bases, with 20 bases left in between. CDR3 length: 15 amino acids. The CDR3 here is CASGPPLVEGNEQFF. In DNA form, the CDR3 reads TGTGCCAGCGGTCCCCCCCTAGTGGAGGGCAATGAGCAGTTCTTC.

Concerning this clonotype itself: This may be a read error, as it is one base from a much larger clone. The chain links TRBV7-8 to TRBJ2-7; 7 positions match TRBD1. Germline-derived CDR1 and CDR2 are SGHVS and FQNEAQ. The CDR3 totals 13 residues. V lost 8 bases to trimming and J lost 2 bases; unmatched junction nucleotides: 6. The chain's CDR3 is CASGTDRAYEQYV. The DNA for the CDR3 is TGTGCCAGCGGCACAGACAGGGCCTACGAGCAGTACGTC.

The sample holds many counts of this clonotype. The V call is TRBV18, the J call TRBJ1-4, with TRBD1 matching 11 bases. Germline CDR1 KGHSH, CDR2 LQKENI. The CDR3 has 15 residues. J gave up 7 bases and V 3 bases, and 4 bases lay outside the gene matches. As DNA, the CDR3 is TGTGCCAGCTCACCCCGGACAGGGGGCCTTGAAAAACTGTTTTTT. Translating it yields CASSPRTGGLEKLFF.

This clonotype was seen just once. DNA for the CDR3: TGTGCCAGCAGTGGATCGAGAGGGGCCTATGGCTACACCTTC. As protein: CASSGSRGAYGYTF. V usage is TRBV6-1 and J usage is TRBJ1-2; a possible D gene is TRBD1 (5 bases). The CDR3 spans 14 residues. V was clipped by 4 bases and J by 4 bases, with 13 bases between them. The germline V gene has CDR1 MNHNS and CDR2 SASEGT.

J is TRBJ1-1 and V is TRBV29-1; 7 bases line up with TRBD1. In germline, CDR1 is SQVTM, CDR2 ANQGSEA. Trimming removed 5 bases from V and 4 bases from J; junction bases left unmatched: 13. The CDR3 spans 15 residues. This chain's CDR3 is CSVHKVAGGGTEAFF. CDR3 coding DNA: TGCAGCGTTCACAAAGTCGCAGGGGGAGGCACTGAAGCTTTCTTT. The full variable domain, in which reference TRBV29-1 and TRBJ1-1 provide the parts outside the CDR3, is SAVISQKPSRDICQRGTSLTIQCQVDSQVTMMFWYRQQPGQSLTLIATANQGSEATYESGFVIDKFPISRPNLTFSTLTVSNMSPEDSSIYLCSVHKVAGGGTEAFFGQGTRLTVV.

This clonotype was recorded many times. CDR3 nucleotides: TGTGCCAGCAGTGAATGGTCCGGGCTTAATTCACCCCTCCACTTT. Encoded protein: CASSEWSGLNSPLHF. This rearrangement joins TRBV6-1 to TRBJ1-6, with D unclear. The CDR3 is made up of 15 amino acids. V lost 2 bases and J 6 bases, leaving 11 bases between the germline ends. Germline assignment: CDR1 MNHNS and CDR2 SASEGT.

This clonotype was detected ten times or more. This chain links TRBV7-2 with TRBJ2-5; 7 bases fit TRBD1. CDR3 size: 15 residues. Germline V lookup: CDR1 SGHTA, CDR2 FQGNSA. The junction had 8 bases not matched to a gene; V was cut back by 5 bases and J by 2 bases. The CDR3 sequence is CASSPGQTYQETQYF. The DNA for the CDR3 is TGTGCCAGCAGCCCGGGACAGACTTATCAAGAGACCCAGTACTTC.

The sample holds many counts of this clonotype. The chain links TRBV24-1 to TRBJ2-3, with 7 bases that match TRBD1. The J segment lost 1 base and the V segment lost 3 bases, leaving 0 bases of the junction unmatched. The CDR3 runs 14 residues. Germline lookup yields CDR1 KGHDR and CDR2 SFDVKD. The CDR3 DNA is TGTGCCACCAGTGATGGACAGGGCACAGATACGCAGTATTTT. It codes for CATSDGQGTDTQYF.

This chain uses TRBV6-2 or TRBV6-3 with TRBJ2-1, with 7 bases lining up with TRBD2. Germline lookup yields CDR1 MNHEY and CDR2 SVGEGT. V was pared by 0 bases and J by 0 bases, with 14 bases of the junction left unmatched. The length of the CDR3 is 20 residues. CDR3 loop: CASSYSWSVAGVSSYNEQFF. In DNA, the CDR3 is TGTGCCAGCAGTTACTCCTGGTCGGTAGCGGGCGTTAGCTCCTACAATGAGCAGTTCTTC.

This clonotype was seen only a few times. The chain couples TRBV20-1 to TRBJ2-7, with no clear D. This CDR3 region has 13 residues. The germline CDR1 and CDR2 sequences are DFQATT and SNEGSKA (reference sequence). V lost 5 bases, J lost 5 bases, and 16 bases lay in between. The CDR3 spells CSAPTDLNHEQYF. The CDR3 nucleotides are TGCAGTGCTCCGACGGACCTTAACCACGAGCAGTACTTC.

This clonotype was counted ten times or more. The gene calls are TRBV9 and TRBJ1-5, with D perhaps TRBD1 (5 bases). The CDR3 is 15 amino acids. V was cut by 0 bases and J by 4 bases, with 11 bases left in between. Germline V CDR1 and CDR2: SGDLS, YYNGEE. The CDR3 region is CASSVEPGINQPQHF. The CDR3, as DNA: TGTGCCAGCAGCGTAGAACCAGGGATAAATCAGCCCCAGCATTTT.

This clonotype appeared a few times. The chain uses TRBV3-1 and TRBJ2-5, with D tentatively TRBD2 (5 bases). The CDR3 has 15 amino acids. The germline V gene encodes CDR1 LGHDT and CDR2 YNNKEL (reference sequence). Deletions cut 8 bases from V and 3 bases from J, with 19 bases between. The DNA for the CDR3 is TGTGCCAGCGCCGCCCCACGGGGATCGAAAGAGACCCAGTACTTC. This translates into CASAAPRGSKETQYF.

This clonotype appeared many times. V gene TRBV30 combines with J gene TRBJ1-5; 7 nucleotides match TRBD1. Germline values: CDR1 GTSNPN, CDR2 SVGIG (reference sequence). CDR3 length: 16 residues. Losses at the gene ends were 5 bases for V and 3 bases for J; bases not matched to a gene: 13. The CDR3 loop reads CAWSAGKTGHNQPQHF. The CDR3, as DNA: TGTGCCTGGTCTGCGGGAAAGACAGGGCACAATCAGCCCCAGCATTTT.

The J gene is TRBJ2-6, the V gene TRBV6-5, with D unclear. CDR3 size: 15 residues. The V gene's germline CDR1 is MNHEY and CDR2 SVGAGI. V was clipped by 7 bases and J by 0 bases, with 10 bases between them. The CDR3 loop reads CASNPRSSGANVLTF. The CDR3, as DNA: TGTGCCAGCAATCCCAGGTCCTCTGGGGCCAACGTCCTGACTTTC.

This clonotype has more than one count but fewer than ten. The chain links TRBV4-3 to TRBJ2-3; no definite D call. Trimming pared 4 bases from V and 6 bases from J, leaving 14 bases between. Germline CDR1 reads LGHNA; CDR2 reads YSLEER. This CDR3 is built from 14 residues. The CDR3 sequence: CASSPNPSSDTQYF. DNA for the CDR3: TGCGCCAGCAGCCCCAATCCCTCTTCGGATACGCAGTATTTT.